The rows below give T cell receptor beta chains drawn from one sample of a study of blood T cell repertoires in COVID-19. The data were produced by immunoSEQ multiplex PCR, yet TCRdb's version contains in-frame clones alone and is incomplete. The sample lists over 130,000 clones, 86% occurring once. Sequencing was done on a sample of peripheral blood. Receptor source: a man in his 70s with acute or convalescent COVID-19. CDR3s include the opening cysteine and the closing phenylalanine or tryptophan. The D gene is left open where the match is weak. Rows give clone size only sometimes, using once, few, many, or a class for an expanded clone.

j_call | clone_size | cdr3_length | v_call | d_call | cdr3_aa | cdr3_nt
TRBJ2-1 | - | 16 | TRBV12-5 | - | CASANSPGGSYNEQFF | TGTGCTAGTGCCAACTCCCCAGGAGGGTCCTACAATGAGCAGTTCTTC
TRBJ1-5 | - | 12 | TRBV24-1 | - | CATSTGNQPQHF | TGTGCCACCAGTACCGGGAATCAGCCCCAGCATTTT
TRBJ1-2 | few | 16 | TRBV19 | - | CAVSHRAGEGDYGYTF | TGTGCCGTATCCCATAGGGCCGGAGAGGGGGACTATGGCTACACCTTC
TRBJ1-1 | - | 16 | TRBV24-1 | - | CATSDLRGVGWTEAFF | TGTGCCACCAGTGATTTGCGGGGTGTGGGGTGGACTGAAGCTTTCTTT
TRBJ1-6 | - | 13 | TRBV5-1 | TRBD1 | CASSLQGDSPLHF | TGCGCCAGCAGCCTGCAGGGGGATTCACCCCTCCACTTT
TRBJ1-2 | few | 13 | TRBV3-1/TRBV3-2 | - | CASSQLRADGYTF | TGTGCCAGCAGCCAGCTGCGGGCAGATGGCTACACCTTC
TRBJ2-5 | - | 14 | TRBV29-1 | TRBD1 | CSALPGQGRETQYF | TGCAGCGCCCTTCCGGGACAGGGCCGGGAGACCCAGTACTTC
TRBJ2-7 | - | 16 | TRBV4-3 | - | CASSQGATRGELEQYF | TGCGCCAGCAGCCAAGGGGCGACTCGCGGGGAGCTGGAGCAGTACTTC
TRBJ1-2 | - | 13 | TRBV9 | - | CASSGGVYYGYTF | TGTGCCAGCAGCGGGGGGGTTTACTATGGCTACACCTTC
TRBJ2-1 | - | 17 | TRBV7-8 | TRBD2 | CASSLGGLAGVFNEQFF | TGTGCCAGCAGCTTAGGGGGACTAGCGGGAGTGTTCAATGAGCAGTTCTTC
TRBJ2-3 | few | 16 | TRBV5-6 | TRBD2 | CASSIGLAGGADTQYF | TGTGCCAGCAGTATAGGACTAGCGGGAGGGGCAGATACGCAGTATTTT
TRBJ1-2 | - | 14 | TRBV28 | TRBD1 | CASSLGTGGGGYTF | TGTGCCAGCAGTTTGGGGACAGGGGGCGGTGGCTACACCTTC
TRBJ2-1 | - | 12 | TRBV2 | - | CASSAQTAYKFF | TGTGCCAGCAGTGCACAGACAGCTTACAAGTTCTTC
TRBJ2-5 | - | 12 | TRBV29-1 | - | CSADRRQETQYF | TGCAGCGCAGACAGGAGACAAGAGACCCAGTACTTC
TRBJ1-2 | - | 16 | TRBV11-2 | - | CASSGRAGARGYGYTF | TGTGCCAGCAGCGGGCGAGCAGGGGCTCGGGGCTATGGCTACACCTTC
TRBJ1-5 | - | 13 | TRBV6-5 | - | CASSYSRHQPQHF | TGTGCCAGCAGTTACTCGAGGCATCAGCCCCAGCATTTT
TRBJ2-7 | once | 13 | TRBV7-3 | TRBD1 | CASSMGQGYEQYF | TGTGCCAGCAGCATGGGACAGGGCTACGAGCAGTACTTC
TRBJ2-2 | - | 14 | TRBV11-2 | - | CASSPRQNTGELFF | TGTGCCAGCAGCCCTCGACAGAACACCGGGGAGCTGTTTTTT
TRBJ2-6 | once | 18 | TRBV19 | TRBD1 | CASSIGQGVSLGANVLTF | TGTGCCAGTAGTATTGGACAGGGGGTGTCCCTTGGGGCCAACGTCCTGACTTTC
TRBJ1-6 | - | 13 | TRBV6-5 | TRBD1 | CASSYDRGSPLHF | TGTGCCAGCAGTTACGACAGGGGATCACCCCTCCACTTT
TRBJ2-2 | - | 14 | TRBV27 | TRBD1 | CARGDSRPTGELFF | TGTGCCAGAGGGGACAGCCGACCCACCGGGGAGCTGTTTTTT
TRBJ2-2 | - | 13 | TRBV2 | TRBD1 | CAIKDRGNGELFF | TGTGCCATCAAGGACAGGGGAAACGGGGAGCTGTTTTTT
TRBJ1-2 | - | 14 | TRBV19 | - | CASSTALANYGYTF | TGTGCCAGTAGTACGGCCCTAGCTAACTATGGCTACACCTTC
TRBJ1-6 | - | 15 | TRBV15 | - | CATSTTGTYNSPLHF | TGTGCCACCAGCACCACAGGAACTTATAATTCACCCCTCCACTTT
TRBJ2-1 | - | 15 | TRBV11-2 | TRBD1 | CASSLVGQGGNEQFF | TGTGCCAGCAGCTTAGTGGGACAGGGAGGTAATGAGCAGTTCTTC
TRBJ1-5 | - | 16 | TRBV5-8 | TRBD1 | CASSSQTGPSNQPQHF | TGTGCCAGCAGCTCCCAGACAGGGCCGAGCAATCAGCCCCAGCATTTT
TRBJ2-1 | - | 16 | TRBV9 | TRBD1 | CASSVESRGHNNEQFF | TGTGCCAGCAGCGTAGAAAGCAGGGGGCACAACAATGAGCAGTTCTTC
TRBJ2-7 | - | 18 | TRBV30 | TRBD2 | CAWNREGRGLAEAYEQYF | TGTGCCTGGAACAGGGAAGGTCGGGGACTAGCGGAGGCCTACGAGCAGTACTTC
TRBJ1-1 | - | 14 | TRBV11-2 | - | CASSLQGGNTEAFF | TGTGCCAGCAGCTTACAGGGTGGTAACACTGAAGCTTTCTTT
TRBJ1-1 | - | 13 | TRBV29-1 | - | CSVARGMDTEAFF | TGCAGCGTTGCGCGGGGGATGGACACTGAAGCTTTCTTT
TRBJ1-1 | - | 16 | TRBV19 | TRBD1 | CASSIVWDSKNTEAFF | TGTGCCAGTAGTATAGTTTGGGACAGCAAAAACACTGAAGCTTTCTTT
TRBJ1-1 | - | 16 | TRBV28 | - | CASSFKAGALNTEAFF | TGTGCCAGCAGTTTTAAGGCAGGGGCTCTCAACACTGAAGCTTTCTTT
TRBJ2-5 | - | 14 | TRBV10-3 | - | CAIRGDRNQETQYF | TGTGCCATCAGGGGCGACAGGAACCAAGAGACCCAGTACTTC
TRBJ2-3 | - | 15 | TRBV5-1 | TRBD2 | CASSLGLAGKDTQYF | TGCGCCAGCAGCTTGGGACTAGCGGGGAAAGATACGCAGTATTTT
TRBJ1-3 | - | 15 | TRBV5-5 | - | CASSLGSTSGNTIYF | TGTGCCAGCAGCTTGGGTTCTACCTCTGGAAACACCATATATTTT
TRBJ1-3 | few | 16 | TRBV28 | - | CASSLNGGGSGNTIYF | TGTGCCAGCAGTTTAAATGGGGGGGGTTCTGGAAACACCATATATTTT
TRBJ2-1 | - | 13 | TRBV27 | TRBD2 | CASKSGSLNEQFF | TGTGCCAGCAAAAGCGGGAGTCTGAATGAGCAGTTCTTC
TRBJ2-7 | - | 14 | TRBV28 | - | CASSFLLDSYEQYF | TGTGCCAGCAGTTTTCTACTTGACTCCTACGAGCAGTACTTC
TRBJ2-3 | - | 15 | TRBV7-9 | TRBD2 | CASSLGAGGTDTQYF | TGTGCCAGCAGCTTAGGGGCGGGAGGGACAGATACGCAGTATTTT
TRBJ1-6 | - | 12 | TRBV28 | - | CASTQGVSPLHF | TGTGCCAGCACACAGGGCGTATCACCCCTCCACTTT
TRBJ2-7 | - | 15 | TRBV14 | TRBD2 | CASSLFSGFSYEQYF | TGTGCCAGCAGCCTTTTTAGCGGGTTCTCCTACGAGCAGTACTTC
TRBJ2-3 | - | 15 | TRBV7-2 | - | CASSLARWGTDTQYF | TGTGCCAGCAGCTTAGCCAGGTGGGGCACAGATACGCAGTATTTT
TRBJ2-3 | - | 18 | TRBV18 | - | CASSPLYEGTGTTDTQYF | TGTGCCAGCTCACCACTCTACGAGGGAACAGGGACCACAGATACGCAGTATTTT
TRBJ1-3 | - | 15 | TRBV6-5 | - | CASSAGTDSGNTIYF | TGTGCCAGCAGCGCGGGGACGGACTCTGGAAACACCATATATTTT
TRBJ2-7 | - | 15 | TRBV6-5 | TRBD2 | CASSATSGPSYEQYF | TGTGCCAGCAGCGCTACTAGCGGGCCATCCTACGAGCAGTACTTC
TRBJ2-1 | - | 15 | TRBV28 | TRBD2 | CASSLAGGDYNEQFF | TGTGCCAGCAGTCTAGCGGGGGGGGACTACAATGAGCAGTTCTTC
TRBJ2-7 | once | 13 | TRBV19 | TRBD2 | CASSIQREYEQYF | TGTGCCAGTAGTATCCAGCGGGAGTACGAGCAGTACTTC
TRBJ2-2 | once | 15 | TRBV5-1 | - | CASSLGQLNTGELFF | TGCGCCAGCAGCTTGGGACAGTTGAACACCGGGGAGCTGTTTTTT
TRBJ2-7 | - | 18 | TRBV14 | - | CASSPKETTVLIPYEQYF | TGTGCCAGCAGCCCCAAGGAGACGACAGTTCTAATCCCCTACGAGCAGTACTTC
TRBJ2-1 | - | 14 | TRBV28 | TRBD2 | CASSLLAGVSEQFF | TGTGCCAGCAGTTTATTAGCGGGAGTGTCTGAGCAGTTCTTC
TRBJ1-2 | - | 14 | TRBV4-3 | TRBD1 | CASSQDTGVYGYTF | TGCGCCAGCAGCCAAGATACAGGGGTCTATGGCTACACCTTC
TRBJ2-3 | - | 14 | TRBV5-1 | - | CASSRRLDTDTQYF | TGCGCCAGCAGCCGAAGACTCGACACAGATACGCAGTATTTT
TRBJ2-4 | - | 16 | TRBV19 | TRBD1 | CATSPRGIKFKNIQYF | TGTGCCACCTCACCCAGGGGGATAAAGTTCAAAAACATTCAGTACTTC
TRBJ2-3 | - | 14 | TRBV7-3 | TRBD2 | CASSPGLGADTQYF | TGTGCCAGCAGTCCCGGACTAGGGGCAGATACGCAGTATTTT
TRBJ1-2 | few | 14 | TRBV24-1 | TRBD1 | CATSDPGQSSGYTF | TGTGCCACCAGTGACCCGGGACAGTCCTCTGGCTACACCTTC
TRBJ2-3 | - | 17 | TRBV5-6 | TRBD2 | CASSLLSAGGLTDTQYF | TGTGCCAGCAGCTTGTTATCAGCGGGAGGCCTCACAGATACGCAGTATTTT
TRBJ2-2 | many | 15 | TRBV7-6 | - | CASRPAIAATGELFF | TGTGCCAGCAGACCCGCGATAGCGGCCACCGGGGAGCTGTTTTTT
TRBJ2-1 | - | 14 | TRBV4-2 | - | CASSQERGAAEQFF | TGTGCCAGCAGCCAAGAAAGAGGCGCGGCTGAGCAGTTCTTC
TRBJ1-5 | few | 13 | TRBV6-5 | - | CASRQNRNQPQHF | TGTGCCAGCAGGCAGAACCGAAATCAGCCCCAGCATTTT
TRBJ2-1 | - | 17 | TRBV7-7 | - | CASSPRVRGRADNEQFF | TGTGCTAGCAGCCCCCGGGTTAGGGGGAGGGCCGACAATGAGCAGTTCTTC